The 2 T cell receptor beta chains given below trace back to one sample, sequenced in a study of neurological immune-mediated disorders. TCRdb called the 5' RACE reads again in MiXCR, with one record for every CDR3 protein. The sample records more than 20,000 distinct CDR3 sequences, 2% to 2.5% being singletons. The sequenced material came from PBMCs. Receptors were obtained from a woman aged 45 to 65 with multiple sclerosis.

Many counts were recorded for this clonotype. The chain employs TRBV11-2 and TRBJ2-5; possibly TRBD1 for D (6 bases). The V end lost 5 bases, the J end lost 5 bases, and 12 bases lay between the germline ends. Germline values: CDR1 SGHAT, CDR2 FQNNGV. This CDR3 has 13 residues. The CDR3 DNA sequence: TGTGCCAGCAGCCCCAGGGGTGGGGAGACCCAGTACTTC. This encodes CASSPRGGETQYF.

This clonotype was picked up many times. J is TRBJ2-7 and V is TRBV20-1, with D unclear. Trimming removed 5 bases at V and 4 bases at J, with 12 bases between. This CDR3 is built from 12 residues. Germline-derived CDR1 and CDR2 are DFQATT and SNEGSKA (reference sequence). The CDR3 is CSADTDGYEQYF. The CDR3 DNA reads TGCAGTGCTGATACGGACGGGTACGAGCAGTACTTC.